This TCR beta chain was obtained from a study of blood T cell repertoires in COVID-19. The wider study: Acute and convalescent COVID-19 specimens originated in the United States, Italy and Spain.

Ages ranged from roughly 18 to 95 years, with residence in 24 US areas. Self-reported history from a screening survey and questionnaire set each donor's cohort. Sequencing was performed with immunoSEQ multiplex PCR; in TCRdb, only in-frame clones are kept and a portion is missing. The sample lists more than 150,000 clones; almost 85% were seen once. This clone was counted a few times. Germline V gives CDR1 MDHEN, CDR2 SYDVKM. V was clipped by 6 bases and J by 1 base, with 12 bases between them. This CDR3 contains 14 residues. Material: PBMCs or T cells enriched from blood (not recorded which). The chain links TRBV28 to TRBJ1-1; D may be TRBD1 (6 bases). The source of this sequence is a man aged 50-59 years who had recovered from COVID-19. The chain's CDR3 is CASRTRGGNTEAFF. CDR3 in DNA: TGTGCCAGCAGGACCAGGGGTGGGAACACTGAAGCTTTCTTT. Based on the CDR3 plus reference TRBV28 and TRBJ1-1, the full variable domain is DVKVTQSSRYLVKRTGEKVFLECVQDMDHENMFWYRQDPGLGLRLIYFSYDVKMKEKGDIPEGYSVSREKKERFSLILESASTNQTSMYLCASRTRGGNTEAFFGQGTRLTVV.